Listed here are 23 T cell receptor beta chains from one sample, sequenced in a study of PD-L1 blockade in urothelial cancer. The table came from immunoSEQ multiplex PCR; TCRdb's copy has only in-frame clones and leaves some out. Found here are roughly 46,000 clones, around 85% of them singletons; the top ten hold about 2%. Documented time point: peripheral blood 6 weeks after treatment start. Sequenced material: PBMCs, taken around atezolizumab (anti-PD-L1) treatment. The origin of the receptors is a man between 50 and 59 years old with urothelial cancer.

This chain links TRBV5-5 with TRBJ1-1, with unresolved D. Germline CDR1 SGHKS, CDR2 YYEKEE (reference sequence). The CDR3 runs to 13 residues. Trimming left V 0 bases short and J 0 bases short, with 3 bases between. The CDR3 sequence is CASSLGVNTEAFF. The DNA for the CDR3 is TGTGCCAGCAGCTTGGGAGTGAACACTGAAGCTTTCTTT. Supplemented by reference TRBV5-5 and TRBJ1-1, the full variable domain reads DAGVTQSPTHLIKTRGQQVTLRCSPISGHKSVSWYQQVLGQGPQFIFQYYEKEERGRGNFPDRFSARQFPNYSSELNVNALLLGDSALYLCASSLGVNTEAFFGQGTRLTVV.

This clone was seen only once. V usage is TRBV7-9 and J usage is TRBJ2-3; 9 positions agree with TRBD2. The CDR3 is made up of 16 amino acids. V shed 1 base, J shed 6 bases, and the junction held 8 bases outside the gene matches. Germline CDR1 and CDR2: SEHNR and FQNEAQ (reference sequence). For the CDR3, the DNA is TGTGCCAGCAGCTTAGGTAGCGGGAGTTTTTCGGATACGCAGTATTTT. Protein product: CASSLGSGSFSDTQYF.

The rearrangement links TRBV13 to TRBJ2-7, with 8 bases fitting TRBD1. Germline V CDR1 and CDR2: PRHDT, FYEKMQ (reference sequence). Trimming took 4 bases from V and 1 from J; bases not matched to a gene: 6. The CDR3 has 15 amino acids. The CDR3: CASSSNDRGSYEQYF. Here the CDR3 DNA reads TGTGCCAGCAGCTCAAACGACAGGGGTTCCTACGAGCAGTACTTC.

This clone was detected only a few times. V is TRBV6-4 and J is TRBJ2-3, with TRBD2 identical over 10 bases. Germline lookup yields CDR1 MRHNA and CDR2 SNTAGT. The CDR3 totals 14 residues. Unmatched junction bases numbered 3, after V lost 3 bases and J lost 6 bases. The CDR3 DNA reads TGTGCCAGCAGTGAAGCGGGGGGGCGGGATACGCAGTATTTT. Its translation is CASSEAGGRDTQYF.

The rearrangement links TRBV19 to TRBJ1-2; the D gene is possibly TRBD1 (5 bases). Per germline, CDR1 LNHDA and CDR2 SQIVND (reference sequence). With 8 bases removed from V and 7 bases from J, the gap between germline ends came to 17 bases. CDR3 length: 13 residues. The CDR3 DNA sequence: TGTGCCAGTGGATCAGGGACTGGTTCTGGCTACACCTTC. It is translated as CASGSGTGSGYTF.

V and J are TRBV6-5 and TRBJ1-2; 8 nucleotides line up with TRBD1. CDR1 is MNHEY, CDR2 SVGAGI, per germline. The CDR3 sequence is 14 residues long. V trimming: 8 bases; J trimming: 5 bases; junction bases outside the gene matches: 10. The CDR3 coding sequence is TGTGCCAGCCACGGGACAGGCTTAGGGTATGGCTACACCTTC. Residues: CASHGTGLGYGYTF.

The chain recombines TRBV10-2 with TRBJ2-1; possible D gene TRBD2, 5 bases. Germline V gives CDR1 WSHSY, CDR2 SAAADI. This CDR3 is built from 15 residues. V was shortened by 4 bases and J by 1 base, with 11 bases between the two germline ends. The CDR3 nucleotides read TGCGCCAGCAGTGCGTGGGGAGAGTCCTACAATGAGCAGTTCTTC. Encoded protein: CASSAWGESYNEQFF.

The chain carries TRBV10-3 and TRBJ1-6; possible D gene TRBD1, 6 bases. This CDR3 contains 14 residues. Germline V CDR1 and CDR2: ENHRY, SYGVKD. The V gene lost 4 bases and the J gene lost 5 bases, with 9 bases spanning the gap. CDR3 in amino acids: CAISAGTNNSPLHF. Written as DNA, the CDR3 is TGTGCCATCAGTGCCGGGACAAATAATTCACCCCTCCACTTT.

The chain combines TRBV28 with TRBJ2-7; D is perhaps TRBD1 (6 bases). V lost 10 bases to trimming and J lost 1 base, with 20 bases between them. This CDR3 has 15 amino acids. CDR1 is MDHEN, CDR2 SYDVKM, per germline. CDR3 in amino acids: CATTPGTQISYEQYF. In nucleotides, the CDR3 is TGTGCCACTACACCTGGGACACAAATATCCTACGAGCAGTACTTC.

CDR3 DNA: TGTGCCAGCAGCTTAGAGGGGGGGTACGGCTACGAGCAGTACTTC. Protein: CASSLEGGYGYEQYF. The chain uses TRBV7-2 and TRBJ2-7, with D tentatively TRBD2 (7 bases). CDR1 and CDR2 from the germline V gene are SGHTA and FQGNSA. The length of the CDR3 is 15 residues. V lost 1 base to trimming and J lost 3 bases, with 13 bases between them.

V is TRBV11-2 and J is TRBJ2-2; TRBD2 agrees at 9 bases. In germline, CDR1 is SGHAT, CDR2 FQNNGV. The CDR3 consists of 19 residues. The trim removed 1 base at V and 0 bases at J, leaving 9 bases unmatched. Here the CDR3 reads CASSLGYSGRPANTGELFF. The CDR3 nucleotides are TGTGCCAGCAGCTTAGGTTACAGCGGGAGGCCCGCGAACACCGGGGAGCTGTTTTTT.

The CDR3 reads CASSSVPGQGSGTEAFF. In DNA form, the CDR3 reads TGTGCCAGCAGCTCCGTCCCGGGACAGGGTTCGGGCACTGAAGCTTTCTTT. The chain combines TRBV5-6 with TRBJ1-1, with 9 bases that match TRBD1. CDR1 and CDR2 from the germline V gene are SGHDT and YYEEEE. The V segment lost 3 bases and the J segment 4 bases; nucleotides outside the gene matches: 13. CDR3 length: 17 amino acids. Looking up the rest from reference TRBV5-6 and TRBJ1-1 gives the full variable domain: DAGVTQSPTHLIKTRGQQVTLRCSPKSGHDTVSWYQQALGQGPQFIFQYYEEEERQRGNFPDRFSGHQFPNYSSELNVNALLLGDSALYLCASSSVPGQGSGTEAFFGQGTRLTVV.

This clone was counted between two and nine times. The V call is TRBV30, the J call TRBJ1-6, with 8 bases identical to TRBD1. This CDR3 has 12 residues. Unmatched junction bases numbered 8, after V lost 8 bases and J lost 11 bases. The germline gives CDR1 GTSNPN, CDR2 SVGIG (reference sequence). The CDR3 sequence: CAQRQGLAPLHF. The DNA for the CDR3 is TGTGCCCAGAGACAGGGGCTCGCACCCCTCCACTTT.

CDR3 loop: CASSQGGRDEQYF. The CDR3 DNA reads TGTGCCAGCAGCCAAGGGGGACGGGACGAGCAGTACTTC. The rearrangement joins TRBV6-5 to TRBJ2-7, with D possibly matching TRBD1 (6 bases). Trimming pared 6 bases from V and 5 bases from J, leaving 14 bases between. The V gene's germline CDR1 is MNHEY and CDR2 SVGAGI. The CDR3 covers 13 residues.

DNA for the CDR3: TGTGCCAGCAGCTGGGGACAGGGCGGCACTGAAGCTTTCTTT. Encoded protein: CASSWGQGGTEAFF. The chain employs TRBV5-5 and TRBJ1-1; the match to TRBD1 covers 9 bases. This CDR3 is 14 amino acids long. The germline V gene has CDR1 SGHKS and CDR2 YYEKEE (reference sequence). V lost 3 bases and J lost 4; bases outside the gene matches: 4. Drawing the rest from reference TRBV5-5 and TRBJ1-1, the complete variable domain is DAGVTQSPTHLIKTRGQQVTLRCSPISGHKSVSWYQQVLGQGPQFIFQYYEKEERGRGNFPDRFSARQFPNYSSELNVNALLLGDSALYLCASSWGQGGTEAFFGQGTRLTVV.

The chain is built from TRBV6-5 and TRBJ1-1; TRBD1 is a possible D gene (6 bases). The CDR3 spans 14 residues. Germline V CDR1 and CDR2: MNHEY, SVGAGI. The ends were cut back, 8 bases at V and 2 bases at J, with 15 bases in the middle. CDR3 nucleotide sequence: TGTGCCAGCGGGCGACAGGACTTAAACACTGAAGCTTTCTTT. The encoded protein is CASGRQDLNTEAFF.

The chain has TRBV11-2 and TRBJ2-1; 12 nucleotides match TRBD2. Looked up from germline, CDR1 is SGHAT and CDR2 is FQNNGV. The CDR3 has 16 amino acids. V was pared by 5 bases and J by 6 bases, with 8 bases of the junction left unmatched. Written as DNA, the CDR3 is TGTGCCAGCAGCGCGGCGGGACTAGCGGGCTCCAATGAGCAGTTCTTC. Encoded protein: CASSAAGLAGSNEQFF. Based on the CDR3 plus reference TRBV11-2 and TRBJ2-1, the full variable domain is EAGVAQSPRYKIIEKRQSVAFWCNPISGHATLYWYQQILGQGPKLLIQFQNNGVVDDSQLPKDRFSAERLKGVDSTLKIQPAKLEDSAVYLCASSAAGLAGSNEQFFGPGTRLTVL.

The genes are TRBV6-6 and TRBJ2-4; 7 bases fit TRBD1. Trimming removed 9 bases from V and 0 bases from J; junction bases left unmatched: 5. Per the germline V gene, CDR1 is MNHNY and CDR2 is SVGAGI (reference sequence). The CDR3 runs 14 residues. The CDR3 DNA sequence: TGTGCCAGTGCGAGGGGGCTAGCCAAAAACATTCAGTACTTC. Protein product: CASARGLAKNIQYF.

The V gene is TRBV7-2, the J gene TRBJ1-6, with unresolved D. In germline, CDR1 is SGHTA, CDR2 FQGNSA. The germline V and J ends were trimmed by 5 bases and 2 bases, with 22 bases remaining between them. This CDR3 has 19 amino acids. CDR3 sequence (DNA): TGTGCCAGCAGCCCCCCAGGTTTAGTGGCGACCCCCTATAATTCACCCCTCCACTTT. It yields the protein CASSPPGLVATPYNSPLHF. The variable domain in full, completed from reference TRBV7-2 and TRBJ1-6, reads GAGVSQSPSNKVTEKGKDVELRCDPISGHTALYWYRQSLGQGLEFLIYFQGNSAPDKSGLPSDRFSAERTGGSVSTLTIQRTQQEDSAVYLCASSPPGLVATPYNSPLHFGNGTRLTVT.

The gene calls are TRBV4-1 and TRBJ2-6; D is uncertain. Trimming took off 1 base at V and 4 bases at J, with 17 bases between the two ends. Germline lookup yields CDR1 MGHRA and CDR2 YSYEKL. The CDR3 totals 18 residues. The CDR3 loop reads CASSQVDMGILGANVLTF. The CDR3 nucleotides are TGCGCCAGCAGCCAAGTAGACATGGGCATACTGGGGGCCAACGTCCTGACTTTC.

The count of this clone is one. This rearrangement joins TRBV4-1 to TRBJ2-1; 10 nucleotides match TRBD1. J was trimmed by 7 bases and V by 5 bases; bases with no gene match: 8. The CDR3 has 15 residues. Germline loops: CDR1 MGHRA, CDR2 YSYEKL. CDR3 bases: TGCGCCAGCAGCAACCCGGGACAGGGGAAGAATGAGCAGTTCTTC. Translation: CASSNPGQGKNEQFF.

This rearrangement joins TRBV19 to TRBJ1-2; 7 bases fit TRBD1. CDR1 and CDR2 (germline): LNHDA, SQIVND (reference sequence). The junction had 12 bases not matched to a gene; V was cut back by 6 bases and J by 2 bases. The CDR3 runs to 16 residues. CDR3 coding DNA: TGTGCCAGTAGAGAGGACAGGAGACTTTCGAACTATGGCTACACCTTC. This encodes CASREDRRLSNYGYTF.

V and J are TRBV7-8 and TRBJ2-7; TRBD1 matches at 10 bases. Germline trimming cut 6 bases from V and 3 bases from J; bases unmatched to any gene: 8. There are 15 residues in the CDR3. Germline V lookup: CDR1 SGHVS, CDR2 FQNEAQ. CDR3 loop: CASSRYRDRGYEQYF. The CDR3 nucleotides read TGTGCCAGCAGTCGGTACCGGGACAGGGGCTACGAGCAGTACTTC.